The 17 T cell receptor beta chains given below trace back to one sample, sequenced in a study of blood T cells in healthy people across ages. A second PCR of about 7 to 12 cycles used a sample-barcoded 5' primer and a J-beta primer mix. TCRdb re-called the 5' RACE reads with MiXCR, one entry per CDR3 protein. The table includes some 890,000 distinct CDR3 sequences, about 29% detected once. These sequences were also reported in another study, on T cells of mothers and their children.

Sample: blood. Source of these receptors: a woman in her 40s in good health.

The chain has TRBV11-2 and TRBJ2-3, with a possible D match to TRBD1 (6 bases). The CDR3 loop spans 14 amino acids. The germline V and J ends were trimmed by 3 bases and 2 bases, with 9 bases remaining between them. Looked up from germline, CDR1 is SGHAT and CDR2 is FQNNGV. CDR3 nucleotides: TGTGCCAGCAGCTTGACAGGATACACAGATACGCAGTATTTT. Amino acid sequence: CASSLTGYTDTQYF. Variable domain in full (rest from reference TRBV11-2 and TRBJ2-3): EAGVAQSPRYKIIEKRQSVAFWCNPISGHATLYWYQQILGQGPKLLIQFQNNGVVDDSQLPKDRFSAERLKGVDSTLKIQPAKLEDSAVYLCASSLTGYTDTQYFGPGTRLTVL.

The chain couples TRBV27 to TRBJ2-7, with 12 bases aligning to TRBD2. This CDR3 spans 14 amino acids. CDR1 is MNHEY, CDR2 SMNVEV, per germline (reference sequence). Trimming removed 7 bases from V and 10 bases from J; junction bases left unmatched: 11. CDR3 in DNA: TGTGCCAGCACCGAACTAGCGGGGGGTCGGGACCAGTACTTC. Translating it yields CASTELAGGRDQYF.

This clonotype was recorded a few times. The rearrangement joins TRBV20-1 to TRBJ1-5; D perhaps matches TRBD1 (6 bases). The CDR3 length is 14 residues. The germline V gene encodes CDR1 DFQATT and CDR2 SNEGSKA (reference sequence). The V and J ends lost 8 bases and 4 bases respectively, with 18 bases between them. CDR3 sequence reads: CSTLGWTENQPQHF. The CDR3, as DNA: TGCAGTACGCTAGGGTGGACAGAGAATCAGCCCCAGCATTTT.

This clonotype came up many times. The chain combines TRBV25-1 with TRBJ1-2; weak D call: TRBD1 (5 bases). The CDR3 is made up of 11 amino acids. V lost 4 bases to trimming and J lost 9 bases, with 9 bases between them. CDR1 and CDR2 from the germline V gene are MGHDK and SYGVNS. CDR3 in amino acids: CASSGGVSYTF. CDR3 DNA: TGTGCCAGCAGTGGGGGGGTTAGCTACACCTTC.

The chain joins TRBV24-1 to TRBJ2-5; D assignment may be TRBD1 or TRBD2 (7 bases each). V lost 5 bases and J lost 0, with 15 bases in between. The germline V gene has CDR1 KGHDR and CDR2 SFDVKD. The CDR3 is 16 amino acids. The CDR3: CATSARGGQYQETQYF. In nucleotides, the CDR3 is TGTGCCACCAGTGCCAGGGGGGGCCAGTACCAAGAGACCCAGTACTTC.

Details on this clonotype: The germline gene is not matched at one end of the junction; a read error may be the cause. V usage is TRBV29-1 and J usage is TRBJ2-3, with 11 bases fitting TRBD2. The CDR3 loop spans 15 amino acids. Looked up from germline, CDR1 is SQVTM and CDR2 is ANQGSEA. DNA of the CDR3: TGCGGCGTTGAGGAGACTAGCGGGGACACAGATACGCAGTATTTT. Translating gives CGVEETSGDTDTQYF.

This chain uses TRBV20-1 with TRBJ2-3; either TRBD1 or TRBD2 may supply D (5 bases each). V lost 4 bases and J lost 4, with 9 bases in between. Germline V lookup: CDR1 DFQATT, CDR2 SNEGSKA (reference sequence). This CDR3 spans 12 amino acids. The CDR3 loop is CSATGDADTQYF. Here the CDR3 DNA reads TGCAGTGCTACCGGGGACGCAGATACGCAGTATTTT.

CDR3 in DNA: TGTGCCATCAGTGAGGGAGCGGGAGAATACAATGAGCAGTACTTC. Translating it yields CAISEGAGEYNEQYF. This chain connects TRBV10-3 to TRBJ2-7; 8 bases fit TRBD2. The CDR3 consists of 15 residues. Germline trimming cut 2 bases from V and 7 bases from J; bases unmatched to any gene: 10. The germline gives CDR1 ENHRY, CDR2 SYGVKD.

This clonotype was seen a few times. The chain employs TRBV29-1 and TRBJ1-1, with TRBD1 matching 11 bases. CDR1 is SQVTM, CDR2 ANQGSEA, per germline. With V trimmed by 7 bases and J by 7 bases, 8 bases remained unmatched. The CDR3 has 13 residues. CDR3 residues: CSAVGQGAIEAFF. The DNA for the CDR3 is TGCAGCGCCGTAGGACAGGGGGCGATTGAAGCTTTCTTT.

The chain links TRBV2 to TRBJ2-1; D is ambiguous. The CDR3 is 15 amino acids. Germline V gives CDR1 SNHLY, CDR2 FYNNEI. V shed 6 bases and J shed 0 bases, with 12 bases lying between them. CDR3: CASSGYSSSYNEQFF. CDR3 DNA sequence: TGTGCCAGCAGCGGTTATTCAAGCTCCTACAATGAGCAGTTCTTC.

The gene calls are TRBV7-2 and TRBJ2-7; 7 nucleotides match TRBD2. The germline V gene has CDR1 SGHTA and CDR2 FQGNSA. The trim removed 4 bases at V and 3 bases at J, leaving 6 bases unmatched. This CDR3 has 14 residues. The CDR3 sequence: CASSSQRGYYEQYF. For the CDR3, the DNA is TGTGCCAGCAGCTCGCAGCGGGGATACTACGAGCAGTACTTC. The full variable domain, in which reference TRBV7-2 and TRBJ2-7 provide the parts outside the CDR3, is GAGVSQSPSNKVTEKGKDVELRCDPISGHTALYWYRQSLGQGLEFLIYFQGNSAPDKSGLPSDRFSAERTGGSVSTLTIQRTQQEDSAVYLCASSSQRGYYEQYFGPGTRLTVT.

The chain recombines TRBV9 with TRBJ2-3; D gene ambiguous. Germline V gene sequence: CDR1 SGDLS, CDR2 YYNGEE. This CDR3 is built from 14 residues. The V and J ends lost 4 bases and 2 bases respectively, with 11 bases between them. This chain's CDR3 is CASSPMAVTDTQYF. As DNA, the CDR3 is TGTGCCAGCAGCCCCATGGCGGTCACAGATACGCAGTATTTT.

This clonotype was counted a few times. This chain joins TRBV27 and TRBJ2-7; 10 bases are shared with TRBD1. CDR3 length: 14 amino acids. Germline trimming cut 7 bases from V and 6 bases from J; bases unmatched to any gene: 9. Germline assignment: CDR1 MNHEY and CDR2 SMNVEV (reference sequence). The CDR3 protein is CASNPRQGAGEQYF. CDR3 bases: TGTGCCAGCAATCCACGACAGGGGGCGGGCGAGCAGTACTTC.

The chain couples TRBV4-2 to TRBJ2-3; a possible D gene is TRBD2 (6 bases). Trimming left V 0 bases short and J 3 bases short, with 16 bases between. Germline loops: CDR1 LGHNA, CDR2 YNFKEQ. The CDR3 is 17 residues long. CDR3 protein: CASSQDRGTSYTDTQYF. CDR3 nucleotide sequence: TGTGCCAGCAGCCAAGATCGTGGGACTTCGTATACAGATACGCAGTATTTT.

This clonotype was counted ten times or more. This sequence joins TRBV12-3 or TRBV12-4 and TRBJ2-6; unclear D gene. V dropped 2 bases and J dropped 10 bases, with 3 bases sitting between them. The CDR3 loop spans 11 amino acids. DNA for the CDR3: TGTGCCAGCAGTTTATCAAACGTCCTGACTTTC. Amino acid sequence: CASSLSNVLTF.

This clonotype was counted many times. The gene calls are TRBV6-5 and TRBJ2-1; tentative D call: TRBD2 (6 bases). The CDR3 has 14 residues. Germline-derived CDR1 and CDR2 are MNHEY and SVGAGI. V was shortened by 6 bases and J by 7 bases, with 16 bases between the two germline ends. The CDR3 region is CASSRGGLGNEQFF. For the CDR3, the DNA is TGTGCCAGCAGCCGTGGGGGGTTAGGGAATGAGCAGTTCTTC.

This clonotype showed up just a few times. CDR3 region: CASSYRDRSYGYTF. The CDR3 DNA sequence: TGTGCCAGCAGTTACCGGGACCGGAGCTATGGCTACACCTTC. The J gene is TRBJ1-2, the V gene TRBV6-5, with D tentatively TRBD1 (5 bases). The germline V and J ends were trimmed by 2 bases and 4 bases, with 11 bases remaining between them. The CDR3 sequence is 14 residues long. Germline CDR1 is MNHEY and CDR2 is SVGAGI.